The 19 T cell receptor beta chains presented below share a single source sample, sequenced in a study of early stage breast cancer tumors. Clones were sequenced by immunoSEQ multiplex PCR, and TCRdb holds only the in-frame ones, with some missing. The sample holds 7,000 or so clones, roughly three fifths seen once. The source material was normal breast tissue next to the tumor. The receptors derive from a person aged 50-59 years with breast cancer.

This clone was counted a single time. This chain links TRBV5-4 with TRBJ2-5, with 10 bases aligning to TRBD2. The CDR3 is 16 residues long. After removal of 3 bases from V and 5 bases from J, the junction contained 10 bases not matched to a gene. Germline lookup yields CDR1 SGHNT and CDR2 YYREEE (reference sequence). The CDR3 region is CASSSGGGTSVETQYF. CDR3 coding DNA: TGTGCCAGCAGCTCAGGGGGCGGGACTAGCGTGGAGACCCAGTACTTC. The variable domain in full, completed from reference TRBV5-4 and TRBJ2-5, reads ETGVTQSPTHLIKTRGQQVTLRCSSQSGHNTVSWYQQALGQGPQFIFQYYREEENGRGNFPPRFSGLQFPNYSSELNVNALELDDSALYLCASSSGGGTSVETQYFGPGTRLLVL.

DNA for the CDR3: TGCGCCAGCAGCTGGAGCGGGCGGAGTCAGAGCACAGATACGCAGTATTTT. As protein: CASSWSGRSQSTDTQYF. The rearrangement uses TRBV10-2 and TRBJ2-3; D might be TRBD2 (6 bases). The CDR3 covers 17 residues. Germline loops: CDR1 WSHSY, CDR2 SAAADI. Trimming cost V 6 bases and J 0 bases, with 19 bases left between them.

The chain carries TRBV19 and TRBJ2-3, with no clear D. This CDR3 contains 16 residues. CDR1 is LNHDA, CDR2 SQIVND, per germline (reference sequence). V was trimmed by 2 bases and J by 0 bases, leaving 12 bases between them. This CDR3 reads CASSISGKSSTDTQYF. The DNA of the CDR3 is TGTGCCAGTAGTATATCTGGAAAGTCTAGCACAGATACGCAGTATTTT.

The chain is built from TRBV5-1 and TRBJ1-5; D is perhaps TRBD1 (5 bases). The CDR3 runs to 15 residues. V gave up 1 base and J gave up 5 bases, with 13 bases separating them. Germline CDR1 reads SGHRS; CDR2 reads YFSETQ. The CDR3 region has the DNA TGCGCCAGCAGCTTGACGGGGGAGCAATATCAGCCCCAGCATTTT. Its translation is CASSLTGEQYQPQHF.

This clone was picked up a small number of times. In nucleotides, the CDR3 is TGTGCCAGCAGTACCACAGGGGGCACCCCTCTCTATGGCTACACCTTC. This gives the protein CASSTTGGTPLYGYTF. The chain employs TRBV6-4 and TRBJ1-2; 9 bases match TRBD1. Germline CDR1 MRHNA, CDR2 SNTAGT. The V segment lost 5 bases and the J segment 4 bases; nucleotides outside the gene matches: 11. The CDR3 length is 16 residues.

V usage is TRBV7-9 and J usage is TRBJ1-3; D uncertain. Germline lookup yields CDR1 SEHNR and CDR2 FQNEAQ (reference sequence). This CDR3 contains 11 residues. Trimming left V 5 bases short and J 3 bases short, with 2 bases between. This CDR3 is CASSIGNTIYF. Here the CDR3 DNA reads TGTGCCAGCAGCATTGGAAACACCATATATTTT.

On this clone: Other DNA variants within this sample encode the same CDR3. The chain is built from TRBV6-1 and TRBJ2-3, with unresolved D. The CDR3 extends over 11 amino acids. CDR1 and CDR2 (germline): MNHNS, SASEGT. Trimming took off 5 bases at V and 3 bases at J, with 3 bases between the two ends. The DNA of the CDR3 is TGTGCCAGCAGTCAGACAGATACGCAGTATTTT. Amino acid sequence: CASSQTDTQYF.

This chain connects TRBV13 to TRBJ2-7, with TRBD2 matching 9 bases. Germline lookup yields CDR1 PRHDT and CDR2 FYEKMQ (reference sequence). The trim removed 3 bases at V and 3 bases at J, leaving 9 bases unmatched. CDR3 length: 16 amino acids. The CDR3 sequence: CASSFGARGRGYEQYF. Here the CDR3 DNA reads TGTGCCAGCAGCTTTGGGGCCCGCGGGAGGGGCTACGAGCAGTACTTC.

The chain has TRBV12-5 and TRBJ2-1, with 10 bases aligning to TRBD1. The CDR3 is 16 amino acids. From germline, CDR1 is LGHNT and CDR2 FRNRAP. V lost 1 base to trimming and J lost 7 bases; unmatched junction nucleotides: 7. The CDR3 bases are TGTGCTAGTGGTTTGGGGATTGGGACAGGGGCAAATGAGCAGTTCTTC. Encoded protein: CASGLGIGTGANEQFF.

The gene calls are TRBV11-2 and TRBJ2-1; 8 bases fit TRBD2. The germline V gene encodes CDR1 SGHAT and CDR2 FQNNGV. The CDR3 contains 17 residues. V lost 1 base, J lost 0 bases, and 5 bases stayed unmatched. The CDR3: CASSLAGGVGSYNEQFF. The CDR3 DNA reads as TGTGCCAGCAGCTTAGCGGGGGGGGTAGGCTCCTACAATGAGCAGTTCTTC. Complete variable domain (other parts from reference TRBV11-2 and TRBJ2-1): EAGVAQSPRYKIIEKRQSVAFWCNPISGHATLYWYQQILGQGPKLLIQFQNNGVVDDSQLPKDRFSAERLKGVDSTLKIQPAKLEDSAVYLCASSLAGGVGSYNEQFFGPGTRLTVL.

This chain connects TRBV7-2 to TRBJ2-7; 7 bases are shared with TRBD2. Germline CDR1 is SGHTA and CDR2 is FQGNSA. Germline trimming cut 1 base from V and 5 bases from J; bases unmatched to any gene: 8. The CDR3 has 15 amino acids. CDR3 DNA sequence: TGTGCCAGCAGCTTAGGTGCGGGAGTAAGGGACGAGCAGTACTTC. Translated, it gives CASSLGAGVRDEQYF.

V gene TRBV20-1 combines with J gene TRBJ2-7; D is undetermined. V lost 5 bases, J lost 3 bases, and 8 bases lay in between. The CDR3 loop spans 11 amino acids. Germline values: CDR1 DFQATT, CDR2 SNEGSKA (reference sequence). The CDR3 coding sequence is TGCAGTGCTCCTCAACTCTACGAGCAGTACTTC. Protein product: CSAPQLYEQYF.

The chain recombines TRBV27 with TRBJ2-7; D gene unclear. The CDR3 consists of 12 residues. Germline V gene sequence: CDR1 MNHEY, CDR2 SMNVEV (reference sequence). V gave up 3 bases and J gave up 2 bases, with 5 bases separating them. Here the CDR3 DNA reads TGTGCCAGCAGTTTTTCCCCCTACGAGCAGTACTTC. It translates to CASSFSPYEQYF.

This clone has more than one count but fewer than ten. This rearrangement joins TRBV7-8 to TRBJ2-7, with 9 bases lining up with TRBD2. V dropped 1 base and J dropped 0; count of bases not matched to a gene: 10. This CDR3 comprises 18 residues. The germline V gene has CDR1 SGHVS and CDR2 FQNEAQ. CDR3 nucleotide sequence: TGTGCCAGCAGCTTAGAAGCGGGAGGACCCATTAGCTCCTACGAGCAGTACTTC. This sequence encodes CASSLEAGGPISSYEQYF.

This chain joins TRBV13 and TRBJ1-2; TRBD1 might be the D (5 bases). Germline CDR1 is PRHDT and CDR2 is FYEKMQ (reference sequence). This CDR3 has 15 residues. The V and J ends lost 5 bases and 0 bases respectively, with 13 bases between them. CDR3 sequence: CASSRTGLSNYGYTF. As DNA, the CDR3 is TGTGCCAGCAGCCGGACGGGACTCTCTAACTATGGCTACACCTTC.

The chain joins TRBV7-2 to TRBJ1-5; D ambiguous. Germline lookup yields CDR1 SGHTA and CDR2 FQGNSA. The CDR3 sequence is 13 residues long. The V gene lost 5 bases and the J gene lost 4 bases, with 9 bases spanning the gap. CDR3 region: CASSAELNQPQHF. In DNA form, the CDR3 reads TGTGCCAGCAGCGCAGAATTGAATCAGCCCCAGCATTTT.

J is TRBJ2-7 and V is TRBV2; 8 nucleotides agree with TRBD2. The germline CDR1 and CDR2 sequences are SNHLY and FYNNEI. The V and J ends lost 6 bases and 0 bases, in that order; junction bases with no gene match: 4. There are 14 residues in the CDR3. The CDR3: CASSLAGSSYEQYF. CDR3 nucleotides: TGTGCCAGCAGCTTAGCGGGGAGCTCCTACGAGCAGTACTTC.

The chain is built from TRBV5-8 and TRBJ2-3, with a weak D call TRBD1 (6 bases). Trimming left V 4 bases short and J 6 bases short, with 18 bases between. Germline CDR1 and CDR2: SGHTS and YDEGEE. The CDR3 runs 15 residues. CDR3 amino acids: CASSVRQGNWDTQYF. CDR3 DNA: TGTGCCAGCAGCGTGAGGCAGGGGAATTGGGATACGCAGTATTTT.

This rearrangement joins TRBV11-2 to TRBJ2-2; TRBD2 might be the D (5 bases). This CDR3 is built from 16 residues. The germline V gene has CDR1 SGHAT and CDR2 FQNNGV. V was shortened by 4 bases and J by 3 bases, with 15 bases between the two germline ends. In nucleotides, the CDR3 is TGTGCCAGCAGCTACGCCGGAGGCCTTTACACCGGGGAGCTGTTTTTT. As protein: CASSYAGGLYTGELFF.